Detailed here is one T cell receptor beta chain. The antigen remains undetermined. Primers included in the PCR were 60 Vbeta and 13 Jbeta primers. Some clones are missing from TCRdb's copy, which holds only in-frame ones; the method was immunoSEQ multiplex PCR. The table lists about 120,000 clones, about 8.6% of them singletons. This entry is derived from a study of cytomegalovirus exposure and HLA in healthy donors. Study-level results: Researchers counted 164 TCR beta chains as cytomegalovirus-associated. A later analysis reportedly found that, within productive TCRs, an Asian-associated ancestry cluster had fewer N-insertions than the mean observed across the approximately 670 donors. Confirmation was obtained in vitro that a few CMV-associated chains are specific for CMV antigens.

This CDR3 is built from 17 residues. The junction had 11 bases not matched to a gene; V was cut back by 3 bases and J by 2 bases. Germline V gene sequence: CDR1 SGHNT, CDR2 YYREEE (reference sequence). This clonotype was obtained from a woman in her thirties or forties in good health and CMV-seropositive. The sample consisted of PBMCs. The chain joins TRBV5-4 to TRBJ2-1; 7 bases line up with TRBD1. CDR3 DNA: TGTGCCAGCAGCTCCCTCCTACAGGGGCTTGCCTACAATGAGCAGTTCTTC. This codes for CASSSLLQGLAYNEQFF.